The rows below give T cell receptor beta chains drawn from one sample of a study of T cell changes during pregnancy in multiple sclerosis. The repertoire was sequenced with immunoSEQ multiplex PCR; TCRdb's copy has only in-frame clones and lacks some. In the table there are 70,000 to 80,000 clones, more than 85% of which are singletons. Material: peripheral blood, obtained before pregnancy. These receptors were collected from a female donor with multiple sclerosis, enrolled in a pregnancy study. CDR3s include the opening cysteine and the closing phenylalanine or tryptophan. A D gene is named only where the DNA matches it firmly. Size values are once, few and many counts, or a class for expanded clones, and some rows have none.

j_gene | v_gene | abundance | d_gene | CDR3aa | CDR3nt
TRBJ1-4 | TRBV29-1 | NA | TRBD1 | CSGRAGTGNEKLFF | TGCAGCGGCCGGGCCGGGACAGGGAATGAAAAACTGTTTTTT
TRBJ1-5 | TRBV28 | NA | NA | CATFSPQGSNQPQHF | TGTGCCACCTTCTCCCCCCAGGGTAGCAATCAGCCCCAGCATTTT
TRBJ1-2 | TRBV6-5 | NA | NA | CASSYGWETAGYGYTF | TGTGCCAGCAGTTATGGGTGGGAGACAGCGGGCTATGGCTACACCTTC
TRBJ2-4 | TRBV5-4 | NA | TRBD2 | CASSSDSGGVENIQYF | TGTGCCAGCAGCTCGGATAGCGGGGGGGTCGAAAACATTCAGTACTTC
TRBJ1-3 | TRBV7-9 | NA | NA | CASRTRVRAGNTIYF | TGTGCCAGCAGAACCAGAGTCAGGGCTGGAAACACCATATATTTT
TRBJ2-5 | TRBV7-8 | few | NA | CASSLFVSGGETQYF | TGTGCCAGCAGCTTATTCGTCTCCGGGGGTGAGACCCAGTACTTC
TRBJ1-3 | TRBV6-5 | NA | NA | CASTQQGSGNTIYF | TGTGCCAGCACCCAACAGGGTTCTGGAAACACCATATATTTT
TRBJ2-7 | TRBV6-5 | NA | TRBD1 | CASSYSDRGVNEQYF | TGTGCCAGCAGTTACTCCGACAGGGGAGTTAACGAGCAGTACTTC
TRBJ1-1 | TRBV2 | NA | NA | CASSVGSMNTEAFF | TGTGCCAGCAGTGTGGGCAGCATGAACACTGAAGCTTTCTTT
TRBJ1-2 | TRBV7-8 | NA | NA | CASSLHPLWTAEPTYGYTF | TGTGCCAGCAGCTTACACCCCCTCTGGACAGCCGAACCAACCTATGGCTACACCTTC
TRBJ2-7 | TRBV10-3 | NA | TRBD1 | CAISEGGQGYEQYF | TGTGCCATCAGTGAGGGGGGACAGGGCTACGAGCAGTACTTC
TRBJ2-7 | TRBV30 | NA | NA | CAWSKGHGLSQQYF | TGTGCCTGGAGTAAGGGGCATGGCCTATCCCAGCAGTACTTC
TRBJ2-5 | TRBV27 | NA | TRBD1 | CASRPLDRAQETQYF | TGTGCCAGCAGGCCATTGGACAGGGCGCAAGAGACCCAGTACTTC
TRBJ2-1 | TRBV27 | NA | TRBD2 | CASSPWTSGRNEQFF | TGTGCCAGCAGTCCCTGGACTAGCGGGAGAAATGAGCAGTTCTTC
TRBJ1-1 | TRBV19 | once | NA | CASSIGVNTEAFF | TGTGCCAGTAGTATCGGGGTGAACACTGAAGCTTTCTTT
TRBJ1-3 | TRBV5-4 | NA | NA | CASSSKGGLSGNTIYF | TGTGCCAGCAGTTCCAAGGGAGGTCTTTCTGGAAACACCATATATTTT
TRBJ2-5 | TRBV18 | NA | NA | CASSHSREETQYF | TGTGCCAGCTCACACTCGCGGGAAGAGACCCAGTACTTC
TRBJ2-7 | TRBV5-1 | NA | NA | CASALQDPSYEQYF | TGCGCCAGCGCCTTACAGGACCCATCCTACGAGCAGTACTTC
TRBJ1-3 | TRBV9 | NA | NA | CASSPSGGVSGNTIYF | TGTGCCAGCAGCCCTTCGGGGGGGGTCTCCGGAAACACCATATATTTT
TRBJ1-2 | TRBV9 | NA | TRBD1 | CASSVEQGIDYGYTF | TGTGCCAGCAGCGTAGAACAGGGGATTGACTATGGCTACACCTTC
TRBJ1-2 | TRBV18 | NA | NA | CASSPFLAGEFPNYGYTF | TGTGCCAGCTCACCATTCCTCGCAGGGGAGTTCCCTAACTATGGCTACACCTTC
TRBJ1-6 | TRBV6-5 | NA | NA | CASSSSGQNNSPLHF | TGTGCCAGCAGTTCCTCGGGACAAAATAATTCACCCCTCCACTTT
TRBJ2-7 | TRBV5-1 | NA | TRBD1 | CASSVAGTGLYEQYF | TGCGCCAGCAGCGTCGCCGGGACAGGACTGTACGAGCAGTACTTC
TRBJ1-1 | TRBV5-4 | NA | TRBD1 | CASRPLQGADTEAFF | TGTGCCAGCAGGCCGTTGCAGGGGGCGGACACTGAAGCTTTCTTT
TRBJ1-1 | TRBV5-1 | NA | NA | CASSFRIGGENTEAFF | TGCGCCAGCAGCTTTCGGATAGGGGGGGAGAACACTGAAGCTTTCTTT
TRBJ2-7 | TRBV29-1 | NA | NA | CSVERRDNEQYF | TGCAGCGTTGAAAGGAGGGATAACGAGCAGTACTTC
TRBJ1-1 | TRBV4-2 | NA | NA | CASSQVPPGVDTEAFF | TGTGCCAGCAGCCAAGTCCCCCCGGGGGTGGACACTGAAGCTTTCTTT
TRBJ1-1 | TRBV30 | NA | NA | CAWAQLNTEAFF | TGTGCCTGGGCACAGTTGAACACTGAAGCTTTCTTT
TRBJ2-3 | TRBV6-4 | NA | NA | CASSDSPTDTQYF | TGTGCCAGCTCGGACAGCCCCACAGATACGCAGTATTTT
TRBJ2-1 | TRBV29-1 | NA | NA | CSVVRGYNEQFF | TGCAGCGTTGTCCGCGGTTACAATGAGCAGTTCTTC
TRBJ1-5 | TRBV6-1 | NA | NA | CASSDRVGQPQHF | TGTGCCAGCAGTGACAGGGTTGGACAGCCCCAGCATTTT
TRBJ2-1 | TRBV4-3 | NA | TRBD2 | CASSQDTGGPNEQFF | TGCGCCAGCAGCCAAGATACGGGAGGGCCCAATGAGCAGTTCTTC
TRBJ2-1 | TRBV6-1 | NA | NA | CASSEAGGWGGEQFF | TGTGCCAGCAGTGAAGCGGGGGGATGGGGCGGTGAGCAGTTCTTC
TRBJ2-7 | TRBV18 | NA | TRBD1 | CASSIRDRVYEQYF | TGTGCCAGCTCGATCCGGGACAGGGTCTACGAGCAGTACTTC
TRBJ2-7 | TRBV27 | once | NA | CASSPLEGTSSEQYF | TGTGCCAGCAGTCCTTTGGAGGGTACGTCATCGGAGCAGTACTTC
TRBJ1-5 | TRBV2 | NA | NA | CASRRTVQRGYSNQPQHF | TGTGCCAGCAGGAGGACAGTCCAGAGGGGCTATAGCAATCAGCCCCAGCATTTT
TRBJ2-7 | TRBV18 | once | TRBD2 | CASSPTSGYSYEQYF | TGTGCCAGCTCCCCAACTAGCGGATACTCCTACGAGCAGTACTTC
TRBJ1-2 | TRBV5-8 | NA | TRBD1 | CASSRFTGVGYTF | TGTGCCAGCAGCCGATTTACAGGGGTCGGCTACACCTTC
TRBJ2-7 | TRBV28 | NA | TRBD1 | CASSSGQGAGYEQYF | TGTGCCAGCAGTTCCGGACAGGGGGCGGGATACGAGCAGTACTTC
TRBJ2-7 | TRBV11-2 | NA | NA | CASSLKREQYF | TGTGCCAGCAGCTTAAAGAGAGAGCAGTACTTC
TRBJ2-2 | TRBV19 | NA | NA | CASSPITGTGELFF | TGTGCCAGTAGTCCTATAACCGGCACCGGGGAGCTGTTTTTT
TRBJ1-2 | TRBV6-4 | NA | NA | CASSPTEGSGYTF | TGTGCCAGCAGTCCCACGGAGGGAAGCGGCTACACCTTC
TRBJ1-1 | TRBV19 | NA | NA | CASSATIYRVPNTEAFF | TGTGCCAGTAGCGCCACGATATACAGGGTCCCGAACACTGAAGCTTTCTTT
TRBJ1-1 | TRBV11-2 | NA | TRBD1 | CASSSTGGFTEAFF | TGTGCCAGCAGCTCGACAGGGGGGTTCACTGAAGCTTTCTTT
TRBJ1-1 | TRBV2 | NA | TRBD1 | CASRALGTGEEAFF | TGTGCCAGCAGAGCCCTTGGGACAGGGGAAGAAGCTTTCTTT
TRBJ2-5 | TRBV5-6 | NA | NA | CASSEFGIGGTQYF | TGTGCCAGCAGTGAGTTCGGGATCGGAGGGACCCAGTACTTC
TRBJ2-7 | TRBV7-9 | few | NA | CASSLTGHVGEQYF | TGTGCCAGCAGCCTCACTGGACATGTTGGTGAGCAGTACTTC
TRBJ2-4 | TRBV7-9 | few | TRBD1 | CASSRTGGSKNIQYF | TGTGCCAGCAGTCGGACAGGGGGGAGCAAAAACATTCAGTACTTC
TRBJ1-5 | TRBV6-6 | NA | NA | CASRLQVGDQPQHF | TGTGCCAGCAGATTACAGGTTGGGGATCAGCCCCAGCATTTT
TRBJ2-7 | TRBV5-1 | NA | NA | CASSLDSPF | TGCGCCAGCAGCTTGGACTCCCCTTTC
TRBJ2-7 | TRBV7-3 | NA | NA | CASSQGGGLTYEQYF | TGTGCCAGCAGCCAGGGGGGCGGCCTTACCTACGAGCAGTACTTC
TRBJ1-3 | TRBV30 | NA | NA | CAWSVGDGNTIYF | TGTGCCTGGAGTGTCGGAGATGGAAACACCATATATTTT
TRBJ1-4 | TRBV5-4 | NA | NA | CASNSIGEGNEKLFF | TGTGCCAGCAACAGTATAGGAGAGGGAAATGAAAAACTGTTTTTT
TRBJ2-7 | TRBV7-2 | NA | NA | CASSLIQHYEQYF | TGTGCCAGCAGCCTCATACAGCACTACGAGCAGTACTTC
TRBJ1-3 | TRBV6-1 | once | TRBD1 | CASTPMGQVGTIYF | TGTGCCAGCACTCCCATGGGACAGGTCGGCACCATATATTTT
TRBJ1-3 | TRBV27 | NA | TRBD1 | CASSSYRDSGNTIYF | TGTGCCAGCAGTTCCTACAGGGACAGCGGAAACACCATATATTTT
TRBJ1-1 | TRBV7-9 | NA | TRBD1 | CASRDRGVDTEAFF | TGTGCCAGCAGGGACAGGGGGGTGGACACTGAAGCTTTCTTT
TRBJ1-2 | TRBV7-9 | NA | NA | CASSLERGSSYGYTF | TGTGCCAGCAGCCTGGAGCGGGGCAGCAGCTATGGCTACACCTTC
TRBJ1-1 | TRBV6-6 | NA | TRBD1 | CASRPGTGNTEAFF | TGTGCCAGCAGACCCGGGACAGGGAACACTGAAGCTTTCTTT